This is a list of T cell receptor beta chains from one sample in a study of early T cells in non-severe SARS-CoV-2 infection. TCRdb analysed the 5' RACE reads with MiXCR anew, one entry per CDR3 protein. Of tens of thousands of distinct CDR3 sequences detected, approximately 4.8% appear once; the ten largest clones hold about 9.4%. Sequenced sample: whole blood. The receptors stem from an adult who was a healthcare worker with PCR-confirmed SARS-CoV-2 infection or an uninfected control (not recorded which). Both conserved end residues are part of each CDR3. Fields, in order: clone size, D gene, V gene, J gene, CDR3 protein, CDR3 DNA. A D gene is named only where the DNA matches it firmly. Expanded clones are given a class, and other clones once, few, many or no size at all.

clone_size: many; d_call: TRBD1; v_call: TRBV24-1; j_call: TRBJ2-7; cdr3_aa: CATEANPGQGSYEQYF; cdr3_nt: TGTGCCACAGAAGCGAACCCGGGACAGGGTAGCTACGAGCAGTACTTC
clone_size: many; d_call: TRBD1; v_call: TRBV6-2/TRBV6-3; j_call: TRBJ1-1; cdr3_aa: CASSYSDRDTEAFF; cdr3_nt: TGTGCCAGCAGTTACTCGGACAGGGACACTGAAGCTTTCTTT
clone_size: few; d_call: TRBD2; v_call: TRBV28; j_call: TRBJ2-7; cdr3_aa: CASLGTSGYEQYF; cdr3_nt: TGTGCCTCCCTAGGGACTAGCGGCTACGAGCAGTACTTC
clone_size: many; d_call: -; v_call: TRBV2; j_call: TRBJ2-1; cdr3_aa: CASRFKQGVPSSYNEQFF; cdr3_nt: TGTGCCAGCAGGTTCAAGCAAGGGGTTCCCAGCTCCTACAATGAGCAGTTCTTC
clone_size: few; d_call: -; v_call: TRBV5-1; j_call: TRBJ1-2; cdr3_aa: CASRPGQRTADGGYTF; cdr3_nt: TGCGCCAGCAGACCCGGCCAAAGGACAGCTGATGGGGGCTACACCTTC
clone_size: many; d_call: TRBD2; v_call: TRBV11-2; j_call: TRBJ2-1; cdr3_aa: CASSLGLAGAGEQFF; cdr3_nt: TGTGCCAGCAGCCTCGGACTAGCGGGAGCGGGTGAGCAGTTCTTC
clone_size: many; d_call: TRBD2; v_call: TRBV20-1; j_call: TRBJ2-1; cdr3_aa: CSAKLMGLAGYNEQFF; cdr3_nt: TGCAGTGCTAAGTTAATGGGACTAGCGGGATACAATGAGCAGTTCTTC
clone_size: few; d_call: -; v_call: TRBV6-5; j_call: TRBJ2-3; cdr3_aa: CASSYSAGRTDTQYF; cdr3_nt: TGTGCCAGCAGTTACTCGGCAGGACGCACAGATACGCAGTATTTT
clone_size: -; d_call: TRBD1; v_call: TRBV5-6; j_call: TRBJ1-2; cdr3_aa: CASTPTGTGFGGYTF; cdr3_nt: TGTGCCAGCACCCCCACCGGGACAGGATTTGGGGGCTACACCTTC
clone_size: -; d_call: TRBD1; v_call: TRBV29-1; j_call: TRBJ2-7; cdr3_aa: CSVDRGYNEQYF; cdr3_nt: TGCAGCGTCGACAGGGGGTACAACGAGCAGTACTTC
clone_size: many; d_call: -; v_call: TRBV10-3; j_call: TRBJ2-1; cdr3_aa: CAIRGDYNEQFF; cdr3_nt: TGTGCCATCAGGGGGGATTACAATGAGCAGTTCTTC
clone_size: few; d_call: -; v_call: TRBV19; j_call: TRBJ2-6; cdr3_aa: CASSIEAGANVLTF; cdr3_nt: TGTGCCAGTAGTATAGAGGCCGGGGCCAACGTCCTGACTTTC
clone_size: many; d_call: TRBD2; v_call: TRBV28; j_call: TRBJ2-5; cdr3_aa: CASSLKLYAGDLKTQYF; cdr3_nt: TGTGCCAGCAGTTTAAAGCTATACGCGGGGGATCTGAAGACCCAGTACTTC
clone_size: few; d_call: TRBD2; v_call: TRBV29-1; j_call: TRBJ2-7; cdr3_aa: CSVTSGSLQYF; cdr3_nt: TGCAGCGTGACTAGCGGAAGTTTGCAGTACTTC
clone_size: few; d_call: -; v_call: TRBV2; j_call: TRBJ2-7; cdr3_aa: CASSGLGGEQYF; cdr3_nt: TGTGCCAGCAGTGGTTTAGGAGGGGAGCAGTACTTC
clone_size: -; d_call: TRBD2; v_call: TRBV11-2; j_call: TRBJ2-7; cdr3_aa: CASSLRAGRVPYEQYF; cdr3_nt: TGTGCCAGCAGCTTAAGAGCGGGAAGGGTCCCCTACGAGCAGTACTTC
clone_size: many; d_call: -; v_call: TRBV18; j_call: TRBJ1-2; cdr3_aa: CASSPATGEGYTF; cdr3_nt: TGTGCCAGCTCACCCGCGACAGGAGAGGGCTACACCTTC
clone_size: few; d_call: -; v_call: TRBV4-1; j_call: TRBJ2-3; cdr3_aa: CASSQDIQPRYF; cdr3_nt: TGCGCCAGCAGCCAAGATATCCAGCCCAGGTATTTT
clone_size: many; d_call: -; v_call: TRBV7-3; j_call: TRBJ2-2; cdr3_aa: CASSLTANTGELFF; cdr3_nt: TGTGCCAGCAGCTTAACAGCGAACACCGGGGAGCTGTTTTTT
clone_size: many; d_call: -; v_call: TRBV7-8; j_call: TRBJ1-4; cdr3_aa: CASSWGPRGEKLFF; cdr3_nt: TGTGCCAGCAGCTGGGGGCCGAGAGGAGAAAAACTGTTTTTT
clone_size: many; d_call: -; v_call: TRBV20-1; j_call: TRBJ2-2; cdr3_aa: CSARDGRGWNTGELFF; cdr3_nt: TGCAGTGCTAGAGATGGACGCGGTTGGAACACCGGGGAGCTGTTTTTT
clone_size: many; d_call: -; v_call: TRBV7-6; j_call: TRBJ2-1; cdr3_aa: CASSLVPNEQFF; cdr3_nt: TGTGCCAGCAGCTTAGTTCCGAATGAGCAGTTCTTC
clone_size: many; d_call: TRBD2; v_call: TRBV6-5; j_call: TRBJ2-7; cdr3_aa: CASSYSILAVYEQYF; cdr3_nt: TGTGCCAGCAGTTACTCGATACTAGCGGTCTACGAGCAGTACTTC
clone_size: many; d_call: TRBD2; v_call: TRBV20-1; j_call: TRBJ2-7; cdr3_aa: CSARGVYEQYF; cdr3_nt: TGCAGTGCCCGGGGGGTTTACGAGCAGTACTTC
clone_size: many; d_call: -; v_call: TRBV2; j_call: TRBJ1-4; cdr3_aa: CASNAPDLANEKLFF; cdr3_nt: TGTGCCAGCAACGCCCCAGATCTAGCTAATGAAAAACTGTTTTTT
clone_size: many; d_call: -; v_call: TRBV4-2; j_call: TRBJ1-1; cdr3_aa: CAIREGGEAFF; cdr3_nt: TGTGCCATTCGGGAGGGCGGTGAAGCTTTCTTT
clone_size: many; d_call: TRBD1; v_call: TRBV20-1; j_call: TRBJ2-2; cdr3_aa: CSAIRTGANTGELFF; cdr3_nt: TGCAGTGCTATTAGGACAGGGGCGAACACCGGGGAGCTGTTTTTT
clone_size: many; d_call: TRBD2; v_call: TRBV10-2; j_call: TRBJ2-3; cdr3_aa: CASRTGTSGSSGADTQYF; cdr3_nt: TGCGCCAGCAGAACCGGGACTAGCGGGAGCAGTGGGGCAGATACGCAGTATTTT